The clone carrying this T cell receptor (beta chain) is a singleton in its sample. This sample was taken from a study of blood T cell repertoires in COVID-19. In the study overall: Sites across the United States, Italy and Spain contributed samples from acute and convalescent COVID-19.

Sequencing used immunoSEQ multiplex PCR; TCRdb keeps in-frame clones, though not all of them. The sample includes over 85,000 clones, about 80% of them seen just once. Trimming removed 5 bases from V and 3 bases from J, with 11 bases in between. CDR3 length: 13 amino acids. Germline CDR1 is SGHAT and CDR2 is FQNNGV. The specimen sequenced was peripheral blood. The receptor was derived from a woman aged 70 to 79 with acute or convalescent COVID-19. The V and J genes are TRBV11-2 and TRBJ2-7, with a tentative D call TRBD2 (5 bases). Here the CDR3 DNA reads TGTGCCAGCAGCCTTACTAGAGACTACGAGCAGTACTTC. Its translation: CASSLTRDYEQYF.